Below, one TCR beta chain is given with its context. Methods used by the authors: Nucleated cell number was recorded as an estimate derived from reference gene primer amplification. Generated by immunoSEQ multiplex PCR, the TCRdb table keeps only in-frame clones and is missing some. The DNA was the basis for D and trimming; V, J and clone size are from that table. The table lists roughly 100,000 clones, around 84% of them singletons, with around 12% in the top ten. The data derive from a study of blood T cell repertoires in COVID-19. Study-wide background: COVID-19 samples from acute and convalescent phases originated in the United States, Italy and Spain.

Sequencing used peripheral blood. This TCR was recovered from a human donor in a cohort sampled during active COVID-19.

The CDR3 loop reads CASSPGLARQYF. CDR3 bases: TGTGCCAGCAGTCCCGGACTAGCGCGGCAGTATTTT. The V and J genes are TRBV6-2 or TRBV6-3 and TRBJ2-3; TRBD2 matches at 9 bases. The CDR3 length is 12 residues. The J segment lost 11 bases and the V segment lost 5 bases, leaving 5 bases of the junction unmatched. Germline-derived CDR1 and CDR2 are MNHEY and SVGEGT.